This TCR beta chain derives from a study of cytomegalovirus exposure and HLA in healthy donors. Study-wide points: Across donors, most TCRs were seen rarely, yet some public ones were widespread.

PCR involved 60 Vbeta and 13 Jbeta primers. Original analysis: Approximately 12 million of some 80 million unique TCR beta chains were shared, per a later count. This table comes from immunoSEQ multiplex PCR, and its TCRdb copy is limited to in-frame clones, with some not included. Clonal size and the V and J genes are those of that table, whereas D and trimming came from the DNA. The repertoire holds 90,000 to 110,000 clones, 78% seen once, with 1% to 1.5% in the top ten. The V and J ends lost 3 bases and 5 bases respectively, with 7 bases between them. Germline V gene data show CDR1 as LNHDA and CDR2 as SQIVND (reference sequence). This CDR3 spans 13 amino acids. This clone showed up just a few times. Its antigen is still unknown.

The V and J genes are TRBV19 and TRBJ2-2; perhaps TRBD2 as D (6 bases). Specimen: PBMCs. The sequence came from a man in his thirties or forties in good health and CMV-seronegative. The CDR3, as DNA: TGTGCCAGTAGTATGGAGGGAACCGGGGAGCTGTTTTTT. Translation: CASSMEGTGELFF.